This TCR beta chain was identified in a study of control samples from healthy donors and cancer patients. Assay used: immunoSEQ multiplex PCR; TCRdb lists only in-frame clones, some missing. The sample holds roughly 160,000 clones, 88% seen once. The CDR3 loop spans 14 amino acids. With 2 bases removed from V and 2 bases from J, the gap between germline ends came to 8 bases. CDR1 and CDR2 from the germline V gene are LNHDA and SQIVND (reference sequence). The chain uses TRBV19 and TRBJ2-3; no clear D. This TCR derives from a woman under 40 in good health. The material sequenced was blood. CDR3 nucleotide sequence: TGTGCCAGTAGTATATGGGCCACCACAGATACGCAGTATTTT. This gives the protein CASSIWATTDTQYF.